The present T cell receptor beta chain was sequenced within a study of shared clonotypes between healthy human individuals. Clones were sequenced by immunoSEQ multiplex PCR, and TCRdb holds only the in-frame ones, with some missing. The sample has some 1 million clones, more than 65% seen once. In its sample, this clone was seen a few times. V lost 8 bases, J lost 3 bases, and 14 bases lay in between. Germline assignment: CDR1 SGHAT and CDR2 FQNNGV. The CDR3 is made up of 14 amino acids. The chain employs TRBV11-2 and TRBJ1-5; TRBD1 is a possible D gene (6 bases). The receptor comes from a man aged 18 to 29 in good health. Sequencing was performed on memory CD4+ T cells sorted from blood. Sample subset: CD45RA-negative fraction. For the CDR3, the DNA is TGTGCCAGCTCCCCGGGACAAATCAATCAGCCCCAGCATTTT. It specifies CASSPGQINQPQHF.